This entry is about one T cell receptor beta chain. Antigen: not known. The data are from a study of response to subunit inactivated influenza vaccine. The study, taken as a whole, reports: Each seasonal flu vaccination may recruit only limited new T cells, authors suggested.

Per the germline V gene, CDR1 is SGDLS and CDR2 is YYNGEE. This CDR3 comprises 16 residues. The junction had 10 bases not matched to a gene; V was cut back by 3 bases and J by 4 bases. TCRdb re-analysed the RT-PCR reads in MiXCR, keeping a single row per CDR3 protein. The repertoire has 590,000 or so distinct CDR3 sequences, about 14% of them found once; the top ten carry roughly 7.2%. Sequences were derived from PBMCs from blood, sampled around 14 days before vaccination. The clonotype originates from a man aged 45-65 years who received an inactivated influenza vaccine. The chain joins TRBV9 to TRBJ2-1; 7 bases agree with TRBD1. CDR3 loop: CASSAGGLANYNEQFF. Written as DNA, the CDR3 is TGTGCCAGCAGCGCAGGGGGTTTGGCGAATTACAATGAGCAGTTCTTC.